This TCR beta chain was retrieved from a study of OX40 agonist ivuxolimab in advanced cancers. Assay used: immunoSEQ multiplex PCR; TCRdb lists only in-frame clones, some missing. Among 70,000 or so clones listed, around 88% were seen once. Study-wide results and caveats: Among the lowest levels of clonal expansion were found in partial responders at 0.1-3.0 mg/kg. Dose levels from 0.1 to 3.0 mg/kg saw CD4+ and CD8+ blood T cells expand clonally by week 6. CD8+ T cells were the subset that, on average, had more expanded clones than CD4+.

Patients with a history of autoimmune disease or on systemic immunosuppression were excluded. The J segment lost 5 bases and the V segment lost 2 bases, leaving 6 bases of the junction unmatched. Germline CDR1 reads MRHNA; CDR2 reads SNTAGT. This CDR3 has 15 residues. Worth noting for this clone: Its antigen is currently unknown.

The sequence was obtained from an adult with an advanced solid tumor such as melanoma, head and neck, liver or kidney cancer. The sequences come from CD4+ or CD8+ T cells sorted from blood, collected in a trial of the OX40 agonist ivuxolimab. The rearrangement links TRBV6-4 to TRBJ2-7; the match to TRBD2 covers 10 bases. CDR3 loop: CASSDQAGGRNEQYF. In DNA form, the CDR3 reads TGTGCCAGCAGTGACCAAGCGGGAGGGCGAAACGAGCAGTACTTC.